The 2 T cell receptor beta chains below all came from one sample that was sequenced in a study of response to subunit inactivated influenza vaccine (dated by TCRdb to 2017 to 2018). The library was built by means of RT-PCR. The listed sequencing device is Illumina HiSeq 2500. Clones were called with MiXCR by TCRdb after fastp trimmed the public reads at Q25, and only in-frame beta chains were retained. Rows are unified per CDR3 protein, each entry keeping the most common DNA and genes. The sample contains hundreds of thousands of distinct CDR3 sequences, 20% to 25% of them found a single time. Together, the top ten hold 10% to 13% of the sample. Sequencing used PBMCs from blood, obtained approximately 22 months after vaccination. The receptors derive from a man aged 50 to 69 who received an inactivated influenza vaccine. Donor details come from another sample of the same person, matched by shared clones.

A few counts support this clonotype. In DNA, the CDR3 is TGTGCCAGCAGCCCTCAGATTACCGGGACAGGGGGCGAGACCCAGTACTTC. Encoded protein: CASSPQITGTGGETQYF. The rearrangement links TRBV12-3 or TRBV12-4 to TRBJ2-5; 12 bases match TRBD1. V dropped 6 bases and J dropped 5; count of bases not matched to a gene: 13. The length of the CDR3 is 17 residues.

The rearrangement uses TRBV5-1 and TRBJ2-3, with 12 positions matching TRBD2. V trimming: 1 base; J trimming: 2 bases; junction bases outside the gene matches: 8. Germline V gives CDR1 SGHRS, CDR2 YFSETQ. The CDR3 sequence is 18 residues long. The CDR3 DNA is TGCGCCAGCAGCTTGACTAGCGGGGGGCCATGGGTCACAGATACGCAGTATTTT. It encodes CASSLTSGGPWVTDTQYF.